This T cell receptor (beta chain) was sequenced in a study of spatial heterogeneity in lung cancer. Germline CDR1 DFQATT, CDR2 SNEGSKA (reference sequence). This CDR3 contains 15 residues. With 1 base clipped from V and 8 bases from J, the junction kept 4 bases outside the gene matches. TCRdb reanalysed the 5' RACE reads using MiXCR and keeps one entry per CDR3 protein. The table records about 36,000 distinct CDR3 sequences, under 8% of them present only once. Described time point: sample taken at primary tumor resection. Sequenced material: PBMCs, taken at surgery. The chain employs TRBV20-1 and TRBJ1-6; 11 nucleotides line up with TRBD1. This receptor was obtained from a female donor with early-stage non-small cell lung cancer. The CDR3 loop reads CSARAPGQGDSPLHF. The DNA of the CDR3 is TGCAGTGCTAGAGCCCCGGGACAGGGGGATTCACCCCTCCACTTT.